This T cell receptor beta chain appears in the sequencing data of a study of cytomegalovirus exposure and HLA in healthy donors. The CDR3 is 15 residues long. V was pared by 8 bases and J by 0 bases, with 14 bases between. Germline loops: CDR1 LNHDA, CDR2 SQIVND (reference sequence). 60 Vbeta and 13 Jbeta primers were used in PCR. Assay used: immunoSEQ multiplex PCR; TCRdb lists only in-frame clones, some missing. The data contain some 150,000 clones, roughly two thirds of them singletons. The sample comprised PBMCs. The chain couples TRBV19 to TRBJ1-5, with no clear D. This TCR was sampled from a woman aged 30 to 39 in good health and CMV-seronegative. CDR3 nucleotide sequence: TGTGCCAGTTCGACCCAGGCCTATAGCAATCAGCCCCAGCATTTT. Translation: CASSTQAYSNQPQHF.